The 17 T cell receptor beta chains presented below share a single source sample, sequenced in a study of blood T cell repertoires in COVID-19. Sequencing was performed with immunoSEQ multiplex PCR; in TCRdb, only in-frame clones are kept and a portion is missing. The repertoire consists of fewer than 650,000 clones, with around 90% occurring once and the leading ten covering 7.8%. Specimen: peripheral blood. The receptors were gathered from a woman between 50 and 59 years old with COVID-19, enrolled during active disease.

The rearrangement links TRBV19 to TRBJ2-2, with D perhaps matching TRBD1 (6 bases). V gave up 3 bases and J gave up 4 bases, with 9 bases separating them. This CDR3 is 14 amino acids long. Germline V lookup: CDR1 LNHDA, CDR2 SQIVND (reference sequence). The CDR3 region has the DNA TGTGCCAGTAGTATTAGGGGGTTCACCGGGGAGCTGTTTTTT. This encodes CASSIRGFTGELFF.

In its sample, this clone was seen a few times. This chain joins TRBV4-2 and TRBJ1-1; D ambiguous. With 0 bases removed from V and 3 bases from J, the gap between germline ends came to 14 bases. The CDR3 spans 16 residues. The V gene's germline CDR1 is LGHNA and CDR2 YNFKEQ. In DNA, the CDR3 is TGTGCCAGCAGCCAAGATCTTTTCGGGGAGGACACTGAAGCTTTCTTT. Translating it yields CASSQDLFGEDTEAFF.

The chain is built from TRBV5-1 and TRBJ1-5; TRBD1 is a possible D gene (5 bases). The germline V gene has CDR1 SGHRS and CDR2 YFSETQ. The V end was cut by 0 bases, the J end by 9 bases, with 13 bases between. CDR3 length: 14 amino acids. In DNA form, the CDR3 reads TGCGCCAGCAGCTTGGTGGGACTTAATGGGCCCCAGCATTTT. This codes for CASSLVGLNGPQHF.

The chain couples TRBV19 to TRBJ1-5, with 9 bases identical to TRBD1. This CDR3 is built from 16 residues. CDR1 and CDR2 (germline): LNHDA, SQIVND (reference sequence). V shed 5 bases, J shed 6 bases, and the junction held 11 bases outside the gene matches. The CDR3 nucleotides read TGTGCCAGTAGTCTTCGGACAGGGGAAGGGGGTCAGCCCCAGCATTTT. It translates to CASSLRTGEGGQPQHF.

This chain uses TRBV30 with TRBJ2-7; D remains unclear. This CDR3 has 12 amino acids. Germline V gene data show CDR1 as GTSNPN and CDR2 as SVGIG (reference sequence). The V and J ends lost 3 bases and 2 bases respectively, with 8 bases between them. The CDR3 sequence is CAWRSETYEQYF. The CDR3 bases are TGTGCCTGGAGAAGCGAAACCTACGAGCAGTACTTC.

The rearrangement uses TRBV5-1 and TRBJ2-5; unclear D gene. The V and J ends lost 1 base and 1 base respectively, with 8 bases between them. Germline assignment: CDR1 SGHRS and CDR2 YFSETQ. There are 14 residues in the CDR3. The CDR3 here is CASSLYHSQETQYF. CDR3 sequence (DNA): TGCGCCAGCAGCTTGTATCACAGCCAAGAGACCCAGTACTTC. The full variable domain, with the rest looked up from reference TRBV5-1 and TRBJ2-5, is KAGVTQTPRYLIKTRGQQVTLSCSPISGHRSVSWYQQTPGQGLQFLFEYFSETQRNKGNFPGRFSGRQFSNSRSEMNVSTLELGDSALYLCASSLYHSQETQYFGPGTRLLVL.

Concerning this clone itself: The same CDR3 arises from other DNA sequences in this sample as well. The CDR3 coding sequence is TGTGCCAGCTCACCGGACAGAGCCTACGAGCAGTACTTC. Its translation is CASSPDRAYEQYF. The V gene is TRBV18, the J gene TRBJ2-7, with D perhaps TRBD1 (6 bases). The CDR3 has 13 amino acids. CDR1 is KGHSH and CDR2 is LQKENI in the germline V gene. V shed 3 bases and J shed 2 bases, with 8 bases lying between them.

The chain links TRBV12-3 or TRBV12-4 to TRBJ1-1, with 8 bases aligning to TRBD1. The CDR3 loop spans 13 amino acids. J lost 0 bases, V lost 8 bases, and 2 bases had no gene match. As DNA, the CDR3 is TGTGCCAGCCACAGGGGGGTGAACACTGAAGCTTTCTTT. The encoded protein is CASHRGVNTEAFF.

The J gene is TRBJ2-1, the V gene TRBV5-1, with D perhaps TRBD2 (5 bases). Germline lookup yields CDR1 SGHRS and CDR2 YFSETQ. Trimming cost V 5 bases and J 5 bases, with 17 bases left between them. The CDR3 runs to 15 residues. The CDR3 loop is CASSLDGDTDNEQFF. The CDR3 DNA sequence: TGCGCCAGCAGTTTAGACGGGGATACTGACAATGAGCAGTTCTTC.

V and J are TRBV11-1 and TRBJ1-1; D is possibly TRBD1 (6 bases). Germline assignment: CDR1 SGHAT and CDR2 FQDESV (reference sequence). The CDR3 totals 15 residues. The V gene lost 1 base and the J gene lost 0 bases, with 9 bases spanning the gap. The CDR3 protein is CASSLDQGLNTEAFF. As DNA, the CDR3 is TGTGCCAGCAGCTTAGATCAGGGGCTGAACACTGAAGCTTTCTTT.

A remark on this clone: The same CDR3 is also encoded by other DNA sequences in this sample. The chain recombines TRBV18 with TRBJ1-1; D remains unclear. The CDR3 spans 13 residues. V was shortened by 3 bases and J by 0 bases, with 5 bases between the two germline ends. Looked up from germline, CDR1 is KGHSH and CDR2 is LQKENI. CDR3 residues: CASSPEMNTEAFF. The CDR3 bases are TGTGCCAGCTCACCCGAGATGAACACTGAAGCTTTCTTT.

The gene calls are TRBV19 and TRBJ2-7, with TRBD2 identical over 11 bases. Germline V CDR1 and CDR2: LNHDA, SQIVND (reference sequence). The trim removed 3 bases at V and 2 bases at J, leaving 3 bases unmatched. The CDR3 contains 15 residues. CDR3 sequence (DNA): TGTGCCAGTAGTATGACTAGCGGGGTTACCTACGAGCAGTACTTC. It encodes CASSMTSGVTYEQYF.

This sequence joins TRBV11-2 and TRBJ1-1, with 7 nucleotides matching TRBD1. The germline V gene encodes CDR1 SGHAT and CDR2 FQNNGV. The CDR3 length is 12 residues. After removal of 5 bases from V and 5 bases from J, the junction contained 2 bases not matched to a gene. The CDR3 bases are TGTGCCAGCAGCCCGGGACAGACTGAAGCTTTCTTT. Protein: CASSPGQTEAFF. Based on the CDR3 plus reference TRBV11-2 and TRBJ1-1, the full variable domain is EAGVAQSPRYKIIEKRQSVAFWCNPISGHATLYWYQQILGQGPKLLIQFQNNGVVDDSQLPKDRFSAERLKGVDSTLKIQPAKLEDSAVYLCASSPGQTEAFFGQGTRLTVV.

The chain carries TRBV12-3 or TRBV12-4 and TRBJ2-3; D is ambiguous. This CDR3 spans 13 amino acids. V was cut by 3 bases and J by 4 bases, with 8 bases left in between. This CDR3 is CASSFKPPDTQYF. The DNA for the CDR3 is TGTGCCAGCAGTTTCAAGCCCCCAGATACGCAGTATTTT.

This chain connects TRBV9 to TRBJ1-2; tentative D call: TRBD1 (6 bases). The germline CDR1 and CDR2 sequences are SGDLS and YYNGEE. This CDR3 has 15 amino acids. Trimming took off 7 bases at V and 4 bases at J, with 20 bases between the two ends. This chain's CDR3 is CASAGLDSRGYGYTF. The CDR3 DNA reads as TGTGCCAGCGCGGGCCTGGACAGCCGAGGCTATGGCTACACCTTC. Combining the CDR3 with reference TRBV9 and TRBJ1-2 gives the whole variable domain DSGVTQTPKHLITATGQRVTLRCSPRSGDLSVYWYQQSLDQGLQFLIQYYNGEERAKGNILERFSAQQFPDLHSELNLSSLELGDSALYFCASAGLDSRGYGYTFGSGTRLTVV.

CDR3 coding DNA: TGTGCCAGCAGTTACGAGGCTTCGACAGATACGCAGTATTTT. This sequence encodes CASSYEASTDTQYF. J is TRBJ2-3 and V is TRBV6-5; no clear D gene. V gave up 2 bases and J gave up 3 bases, with 9 bases separating them. Germline V gives CDR1 MNHEY, CDR2 SVGAGI. The CDR3 is 14 residues long.

V is TRBV24-1 and J is TRBJ2-5; D might be TRBD2 (6 bases). Trimming cost V 6 bases and J 4 bases, with 17 bases left between them. This CDR3 has 15 residues. Germline V gene sequence: CDR1 KGHDR, CDR2 SFDVKD. CDR3 residues: CATSRGLHIGETQYF. In DNA form, the CDR3 reads TGTGCCACCAGTCGGGGACTTCATATCGGAGAGACCCAGTACTTC.